This T cell receptor beta chain appears in the sequencing data of a study of early T cells in non-severe SARS-CoV-2 infection. Looking at the study overall: Bulk RNA isolated from unsorted whole blood underwent sequencing; chains were not paired. Regarding the study as a whole: Anti-spike CD8 responses were favored in VDJdb matching, and private and CD4 specificities were missed.

Individual cDNA molecules carried attached unique molecular identifiers. TCRdb reprocessed the 5' RACE reads via MiXCR and lists one record per CDR3 protein. The table lists tens of thousands of distinct CDR3 sequences, approximately 8% of them singletons, with approximately 4.6% in the top ten. This clonotype was picked up many times. Its matching antigen is unknown. Looked up from germline, CDR1 is SGHVS and CDR2 is FNYEAQ. The ends were cut back, 1 base at V and 2 bases at J, with 15 bases in the middle. The CDR3 extends over 16 amino acids. The TCR was taken from an adult who was a healthcare worker with PCR-confirmed SARS-CoV-2 infection or an uninfected control (not recorded which). The chain joins TRBV7-6 to TRBJ2-7; possibly TRBD1 for D (5 bases). Sequenced input: whole blood. CDR3 amino acids: CASSLDLRGGTYEQYF. The CDR3 DNA follows: TGTGCCAGCAGCTTAGATTTAAGGGGCGGCACCTACGAGCAGTACTTC.